This T cell receptor (beta chain) originates from a study of blood T cell repertoires in COVID-19. The wider study: Samples representing acute and convalescent COVID-19 were sourced from the United States, Italy and Spain. T cells, B-cell-depleted T cells, or PBMCs supplied cDNA or gDNA.

V shed 6 bases, J shed 12 bases, and the junction held 11 bases outside the gene matches. The CDR3 covers 13 residues. Germline V lookup: CDR1 MNHEY, CDR2 SVGAGI. This clone has a handful of counts. Original handling: Cell counts per sample came from amplifying reference gene primers. Assay used: immunoSEQ multiplex PCR; TCRdb lists only in-frame clones, some missing. That table furnishes V, J and clone size, whereas the DNA furnished D and trimming. Among more than 85,000 clones, 70% to 90% were seen once, and the ten largest hold around 2%. This chain links TRBV6-5 with TRBJ2-1, with 7 positions matching TRBD1. Sequenced: peripheral blood. This receptor was taken from a man in his fifties or sixties with active COVID-19. The DNA for the CDR3 is TGTGCCAGCAGAACCCCGGCCGGGGACAGGCAGTTCTTC. It specifies CASRTPAGDRQFF.